The 8 T cell receptor beta chains listed next were all sequenced from one sample in a study of blood T cell repertoires in COVID-19. Sequencing was performed with immunoSEQ multiplex PCR; in TCRdb, only in-frame clones are kept and a portion is missing. The sample holds 70,000 or so clones, approximately 90% seen once. Sequencing was performed on peripheral blood. The receptors come from a human donor in a cohort sampled during active COVID-19.

The chain couples TRBV2 to TRBJ1-5, with 10 bases that match TRBD1. The germline V gene encodes CDR1 SNHLY and CDR2 FYNNEI. The CDR3 loop spans 15 amino acids. V shed 6 bases and J 4 bases; nucleotides not matched to a gene: 6. CDR3 nucleotide sequence: TGTGCCAGCAGGTTAGACAGGGGGCTGAATCAGCCCCAGCATTTT. Translating gives CASRLDRGLNQPQHF.

The chain links TRBV7-2 to TRBJ1-2; tentative D call: TRBD1 (6 bases). Looked up from germline, CDR1 is SGHTA and CDR2 is FQGNSA. The V end lost 5 bases, the J end lost 0 bases, and 13 bases lay between the germline ends. The CDR3 loop spans 15 amino acids. CDR3 bases: TGTGCCAGCAGCCCGAAGACAGGAGCTAACTATGGCTACACCTTC. Protein: CASSPKTGANYGYTF.

The genes are TRBV6-6 and TRBJ1-4; TRBD1 might be the D (5 bases). Germline V gene lookup returns CDR1 MNHNY and CDR2 SVGAGI (reference sequence). CDR3 length: 16 residues. V lost 4 bases to trimming and J lost 6 bases, with 18 bases between them. The CDR3 nucleotides are TGTGCCAGCAGTTCCTCGGCGAGCGGGGGGGATGAAAAACTGTTTTTT. Translating it yields CASSSSASGGDEKLFF.

The V gene is TRBV11-2, the J gene TRBJ1-6; D is unclear. The length of the CDR3 is 13 residues. V lost 5 bases and J lost 10, with 12 bases in between. Per germline, CDR1 SGHAT and CDR2 FQNNGV. CDR3 loop: CASSPRTWSPLHF. The CDR3 DNA follows: TGTGCCAGCAGCCCAAGAACATGGTCACCCCTCCACTTT.

The rearrangement links TRBV19 to TRBJ1-1, with D tentatively TRBD1 (6 bases). Germline CDR1 LNHDA, CDR2 SQIVND (reference sequence). CDR3 size: 15 residues. Trimming stripped 8 bases from V and 0 bases from J, with 16 bases between. The CDR3 DNA follows: TGTGCCAGTTTTGGTAGGGGGAGCCTGAACACTGAAGCTTTCTTT. The encoded protein is CASFGRGSLNTEAFF.

This sequence joins TRBV4-1 and TRBJ2-7; no firm D call. Germline V gene data show CDR1 as MGHRA and CDR2 as YSYEKL. This CDR3 has 16 residues. Trimming stripped 4 bases from V and 4 bases from J, with 20 bases between. The CDR3 is CASSPNRRHGNYEQYF. Written as DNA, the CDR3 is TGCGCCAGCAGCCCAAACCGCAGACATGGAAATTACGAGCAGTACTTC.

This sequence joins TRBV5-1 and TRBJ1-2; 7 bases agree with TRBD1. Germline values: CDR1 SGHRS, CDR2 YFSETQ. The length of the CDR3 is 14 residues. V lost 0 bases to trimming and J lost 6 bases; unmatched junction nucleotides: 5. CDR3: CASSLAVQGDGYTF. The DNA for the CDR3 is TGCGCCAGCAGCTTGGCGGTCCAGGGGGATGGCTACACCTTC.

The V and J genes are TRBV21-1 and TRBJ1-1. TRBV21-1 is designated a pseudogene. This CDR3 contains 15 residues. The CDR3 DNA reads as TGTGCCAGCAGCAAAGATGTGCTAATGAACACTGAAGCTTTCTTT. The encoded protein is CASSKDVLMNTEAFF.